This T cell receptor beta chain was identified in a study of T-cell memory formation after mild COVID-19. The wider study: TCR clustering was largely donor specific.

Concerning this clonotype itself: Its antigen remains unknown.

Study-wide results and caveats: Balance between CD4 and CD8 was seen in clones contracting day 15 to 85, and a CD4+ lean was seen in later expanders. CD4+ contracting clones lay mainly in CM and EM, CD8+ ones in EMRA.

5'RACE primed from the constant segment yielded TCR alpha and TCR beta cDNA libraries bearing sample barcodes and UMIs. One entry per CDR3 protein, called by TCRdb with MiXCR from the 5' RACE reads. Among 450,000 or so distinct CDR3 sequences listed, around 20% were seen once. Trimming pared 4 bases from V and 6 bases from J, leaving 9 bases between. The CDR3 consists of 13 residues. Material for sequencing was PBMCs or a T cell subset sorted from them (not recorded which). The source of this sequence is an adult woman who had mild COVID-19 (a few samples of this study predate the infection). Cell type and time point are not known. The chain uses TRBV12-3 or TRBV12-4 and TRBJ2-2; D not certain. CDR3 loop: CASSSHPSGELFF. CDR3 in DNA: TGTGCCAGCAGTTCCCACCCTTCCGGGGAGCTGTTTTTT.